These 17 T cell receptor beta chains were all obtained from the same sample, sequenced in a study of blood T cell repertoires in COVID-19. Only in-frame clones appear in the TCRdb table, and some are missing; sequencing was by immunoSEQ multiplex PCR. Of about 200,000 clones listed, roughly 88% are singletons. Sequenced input: peripheral blood. These receptors came from a man aged 45-65 years with COVID-19, enrolled during active disease.

The chain combines TRBV5-1 with TRBJ2-7, with a weak D call TRBD1 (6 bases). In germline, CDR1 is SGHRS, CDR2 YFSETQ. The V end lost 0 bases, the J end lost 3 bases, and 13 bases lay between the germline ends. CDR3 length equals 15 residues. The CDR3 protein is CASSLAAGVIYEQYF. CDR3 coding DNA: TGCGCCAGCAGCTTGGCCGCAGGGGTTATCTACGAGCAGTACTTC.

The chain couples TRBV29-1 to TRBJ2-7; TRBD1 agrees at 7 bases. Per the germline V gene, CDR1 is SQVTM and CDR2 is ANQGSEA. The CDR3 sequence is 14 residues long. The V and J ends lost 5 bases and 0 bases, in that order; junction bases with no gene match: 7. The CDR3 sequence is CSVSPGQFSYEQYF. The CDR3, as DNA: TGCAGCGTTTCTCCGGGACAGTTCTCCTACGAGCAGTACTTC.

The chain has TRBV29-1 and TRBJ1-6; 8 nucleotides line up with TRBD1. The CDR3 runs to 13 residues. Germline values: CDR1 SQVTM, CDR2 ANQGSEA. Trimming took 6 bases from V and 9 from J; bases not matched to a gene: 7. In nucleotides, the CDR3 is TGCAGCGTCCAGGACAGGGTGGGTTCACCCCTCCACTTT. Encoded protein: CSVQDRVGSPLHF.

This clone was observed a single time. The V gene is TRBV7-3, the J gene TRBJ1-1, with a possible D match to TRBD1 (5 bases). The CDR3 is 13 residues long. Trimming cost V 4 bases and J 5 bases, with 11 bases left between them. CDR1 and CDR2 from the germline V gene are SGHTA and FQGTGA. CDR3 region: CASSYTGETEAFF. The CDR3, as DNA: TGTGCCAGCAGCTACACGGGGGAGACTGAAGCTTTCTTT.

The chain has TRBV27 and TRBJ2-3, with TRBD2 matching over 9 bases. The CDR3 extends over 22 amino acids. Losses at the gene ends were 0 bases for V and 2 bases for J; bases not matched to a gene: 21. Germline lookup yields CDR1 MNHEY and CDR2 SMNVEV (reference sequence). CDR3 DNA sequence: TGTGCCAGCAGTTTATCCAGGGGTACCTTTAGTTGGCGGGAGGGCATCACAGATACGCAGTATTTT. Translating it yields CASSLSRGTFSWREGITDTQYF.

V and J are TRBV19 and TRBJ1-2, with a possible D match to TRBD1 (5 bases). The CDR3 sequence is 13 residues long. V lost 1 base to trimming and J lost 5 bases, with 8 bases between them. The germline V gene encodes CDR1 LNHDA and CDR2 SQIVND (reference sequence). This CDR3 is CASSIGREYGYTF. The CDR3 DNA reads as TGTGCCAGTAGTATAGGCAGGGAATATGGCTACACCTTC.

The chain combines TRBV19 with TRBJ2-1; 11 bases line up with TRBD1. V was pared by 5 bases and J by 1 base, with 1 base of the junction left unmatched. This CDR3 spans 15 amino acids. Germline V lookup: CDR1 LNHDA, CDR2 SQIVND (reference sequence). CDR3 loop: CASSRDRGSYNEQFF. The DNA for the CDR3 is TGTGCCAGTAGTCGGGACAGGGGGTCCTACAATGAGCAGTTCTTC. Supplemented by reference TRBV19 and TRBJ2-1, the full variable domain reads DGGITQSPKYLFRKEGQNVTLSCEQNLNHDAMYWYRQDPGQGLRLIYYSQIVNDFQKGDIAEGYSVSREKKESFPLTVTSAQKNPTAFYLCASSRDRGSYNEQFFGPGTRLTVL.

This chain joins TRBV5-6 and TRBJ2-7; 12 nucleotides agree with TRBD1. The V gene's germline CDR1 is SGHDT and CDR2 YYEEEE. CDR3 length equals 14 residues. Germline trimming cut 2 bases from V and 8 bases from J; bases unmatched to any gene: 5. The CDR3 bases are TGTGCCAGCAGCTTTGGGACAGGGGGCGCGAAGCAGTACTTC. It yields the protein CASSFGTGGAKQYF.

As to this clone: Compared with germline, one end of the junction differs, possibly owing to a read error. The rearrangement uses TRBV18 and TRBJ2-1; 9 positions match TRBD1. Germline V lookup: CDR1 KGHSH, CDR2 LQKENI. The CDR3 contains 15 residues. The CDR3 protein is CASSPRDRARNEQFF. CDR3 nucleotides: TGTGCCAGCTCGCCACGGGACAGGGCACGCAATGAGCAGTTCTTC. The complete variable domain, with remaining parts taken from reference TRBV18 and TRBJ2-1, reads NAGVMQNPRHLVRRRGQEARLRCSPMKGHSHVYWYRQLPEEGLKFMVYLQKENIIDESGMPKERFSAEFPKEGPSILRIQQVVRGDSAAYFCASSPRDRARNEQFFGPGTRLTVL.

The genes are TRBV5-6 and TRBJ1-2; D unclear. This CDR3 has 16 residues. Trimming took 3 bases from V and 0 from J, leaving 15 bases between them. The germline V gene encodes CDR1 SGHDT and CDR2 YYEEEE. CDR3 protein: CASSWKPGYTNYGYTF. CDR3 sequence (DNA): TGTGCCAGCAGCTGGAAGCCAGGCTATACTAACTATGGCTACACCTTC.

The chain links TRBV11-2 to TRBJ2-7; 13 bases agree with TRBD2. The ends lost 5 bases at V and 4 bases at J; junction bases unmatched: 5. This CDR3 has 15 residues. The germline V gene encodes CDR1 SGHAT and CDR2 FQNNGV. The CDR3 loop is CASSAALAGGYEQYF. The CDR3 DNA is TGTGCCAGCAGCGCCGCACTAGCGGGAGGGTACGAGCAGTACTTC.

V and J are TRBV5-1 and TRBJ2-7, with 9 nucleotides matching TRBD1. CDR3 size: 15 residues. Trimming cost V 1 base and J 3 bases; bases outside gene matches: 5. Germline V lookup: CDR1 SGHRS, CDR2 YFSETQ. The CDR3 DNA reads as TGCGCCAGCAGCTTGCTCCGGACAGGGGACTACGAGCAGTACTTC. This encodes CASSLLRTGDYEQYF.

This chain joins TRBV2 and TRBJ1-1; 9 bases match TRBD1. In germline, CDR1 is SNHLY, CDR2 FYNNEI. This CDR3 comprises 15 residues. The junction had 5 bases not matched to a gene; V was cut back by 6 bases and J by 0 bases. CDR3 region: CASRGTGTMNTEAFF. CDR3 bases: TGTGCCAGCAGAGGGACAGGGACCATGAACACTGAAGCTTTCTTT.

This clone was counted at least ten times. The V call is TRBV18, the J call TRBJ2-1; D may be TRBD2 (6 bases). The V gene lost 2 bases and the J gene lost 6 bases, with 11 bases spanning the gap. The CDR3 has 14 residues. Germline assignment: CDR1 KGHSH and CDR2 LQKENI. CDR3 loop: CASSPGRGFNEQFF. The CDR3 region has the DNA TGTGCCAGCTCACCAGGCCGGGGGTTCAATGAGCAGTTCTTC. The full variable domain, rest sourced from reference TRBV18 and TRBJ2-1, is NAGVMQNPRHLVRRRGQEARLRCSPMKGHSHVYWYRQLPEEGLKFMVYLQKENIIDESGMPKERFSAEFPKEGPSILRIQQVVRGDSAAYFCASSPGRGFNEQFFGPGTRLTVL.

The chain recombines TRBV10-3 with TRBJ1-6; D remains unclear. The CDR3 runs 14 residues. Trimming shortened V by 9 bases and J by 5 bases, and 14 bases separated the two germline ends. CDR1 is ENHRY, CDR2 SYGVKD, per germline. CDR3 coding DNA: TGTGCCATAAACTTCGGAGGGAATAATTCACCCCTCCACTTT. This gives the protein CAINFGGNNSPLHF.

This chain connects TRBV28 to TRBJ2-7; TRBD1 matches 8 bases. Germline CDR1 reads MDHEN; CDR2 reads SYDVKM. The CDR3 totals 14 residues. V lost 6 bases, J lost 0 bases, and 4 bases stayed unmatched. CDR3 region: CASRLQGASYEQYF. DNA of the CDR3: TGTGCCAGCAGACTTCAGGGGGCCTCCTACGAGCAGTACTTC.

The chain recombines TRBV6-5 with TRBJ1-2; 7 nucleotides align to TRBD1. V was pared by 2 bases and J by 7 bases, with 10 bases of the junction left unmatched. CDR3 length: 15 amino acids. CDR1 is MNHEY, CDR2 SVGAGI, per germline. Here the CDR3 reads CASSYRRVGGPGYTF. CDR3 DNA: TGTGCCAGCAGTTACCGTCGGGTAGGGGGCCCTGGCTACACCTTC.